The sequence of this T cell receptor (beta chain) was determined in a study of human T cells and chemical hapten exposure. Study summary: Affected patients, primarily female, had alopecia areata, totalis or universalis. Per-sample variation in TCR yield stemmed mainly from small pooled library volume differences. Notes on the study in general: Following DPC sensitization, TCRs present above 1 in 1000 frequency showed no change.

In its sample, this clonotype was seen many times. The antigen is undetermined. The authors' processing: Across samples, TCR counts had a median of roughly 100,000 and ranged from roughly 23,224 to 750,000. TCRdb redid the calling of the RACE reads with MiXCR, one entry per CDR3 protein. The V and J calls were not made by the authors but by TCRdb's processing. Among 75,000 to 90,000 distinct CDR3 sequences listed, 10% to 14% were seen once. CDR1 SNHLY and CDR2 FYNNEI come from the germline V gene. There are 10 residues in the CDR3. The germline V and J ends were trimmed by 5 bases and 11 bases, with 9 bases remaining between them. Time point indicated: patch test 3, about 24 weeks after DPC sensitization. Treatment meaning: therapeutic diphenylcyclopropenone sensitization with weekly scalp DPC.

The sequence was collected from a woman aged 50 to 60 with alopecia areata. Some clones in this sample may be carry-over from other donors' samples. The sequencing used whole blood, collected in connection with sensitization to the hapten diphenylcyclopropenone (DPC). V and J are TRBV2 and TRBJ1-2, with D possibly TRBD1 on 5 matching bases. Here the CDR3 DNA reads TGTGCCAGCAGTCGGGGGTATTACACCTTC. Amino acids: CASSRGYYTF.